A selection of T cell receptor beta chains follows, all from one sample in a study of T cells in Graves' hyperthyroidism and ophthalmopathy. TCRdb independently ran MiXCR on the multiplex PCR reads; one entry per CDR3 protein. The sample has roughly 280,000 distinct CDR3 sequences; approximately 15% are singletons. Sequenced material: blood. These TCRs come from a woman aged 60-70 years with Graves' ophthalmopathy. CDR3s include the opening cysteine and the closing phenylalanine or tryptophan. A D gene is named only where the DNA matches it firmly. Expanded clones get a size class; other rows say once, few or many, or leave the size out.

many,TRBJ2-3,NA,TRBV10-1,TGCGCCAGCAGTGGGGAACGGGACACAGATACGCAGTATTTT,CASSGERDTDTQYF
few,TRBJ1-1,NA,TRBV6-5,TGTGCCAGCAGTTACGGGGGGGGCAGGTACACTGAAGCTTTCTTT,CASSYGGGRYTEAFF
NA,TRBJ1-2,TRBD1,TRBV6-6,TGTGCCAGCAGTTACTCGGGACCTTCAGGGGGCAACTATGGCTACACCTTC,CASSYSGPSGGNYGYTF
many,TRBJ2-7,NA,TRBV28,TGTGCCAGCAGTTTGCGGTTTGGTCACGAGCAGTACTTC,CASSLRFGHEQYF
NA,TRBJ2-3,TRBD1,TRBV9,TGTGCCAGCAGCGTAAGCCAGGGGGACCTTAGCACAGATACGCAGTATTTT,CASSVSQGDLSTDTQYF
many,TRBJ2-7,NA,TRBV3-1,TGTGCCAGCAGCCAAGATCTGGTATTTACCTACGAGCAGTACTTC,CASSQDLVFTYEQYF
once,TRBJ2-1,TRBD1,TRBV20-1,TGCAGTGCAGGTCGCGGGACAGGGCGGGAGCAGTTCTTC,CSAGRGTGREQFF
many,TRBJ1-5,NA,TRBV20-1,TGCAGTGCTAGAGATTCGAAATATCAGCCCCAGCATTTT,CSARDSKYQPQHF
many,TRBJ1-1,NA,TRBV2,TGTGCCAGCAGTGATGGGCAGACAAACACTGAAGCTTTCTTT,CASSDGQTNTEAFF
many,TRBJ1-1,NA,TRBV20-1,TGCAGTGCTAGAGGGTCTAAGATGAACACTGAAGCTTTCTTT,CSARGSKMNTEAFF
NA,TRBJ1-2,NA,TRBV15,TGTGCCACCAGCAGATCACTGTTCAGGGGATCTAACTATGGCTACACCTTC,CATSRSLFRGSNYGYTF
few,TRBJ1-1,NA,TRBV20-1,TGCAGTGCTAGAGAAAGAGGGGCAGCGAGTCTGAACACTGAAGCTTTCTTT,CSARERGAASLNTEAFF